This TCR beta chain was found in a study of blood T cells in healthy people across ages (dated by TCRdb to between 2015 and 2017). For the wider study: Template switching captured roughly one uniquely barcoded TCR beta cDNA molecule per two T cells in model experiments. Age-related changes in TCR beta repertoire diversity were measured in the study by deep sequencing normalized with unique cDNA molecular identifiers. The donors were divided into four age groups: young (average around 16 years), middle-aged (around 37), aged (about 60) and long-lived (around 80). To avoid experimental bias, donors of different ages were distributed randomly across sequencing lanes. Using the same blood draw, the study looked at two additional independent replicas of 1 million unique cDNA reads for two donors, one aged 18 to 30 and the other aged 80 or older.

Receptor libraries were prepared by 5' RACE. The listed sequencing device is Illumina HiSeq 2500. The second PCR ran for about 7 to 11 cycles and used a J-beta primer mix along with a sample-barcoded 5' primer. A template-switch 5' adaptor carrying 12 random nucleotides introduced a unique molecular identifier onto each TCR beta cDNA molecule. Each sample yielded at least 2.5 million CDR3-containing paired-end reads. First-strand cDNA synthesis was performed from all RNA using the Mint cDNA synthesis kit, with priming by a TRBC-specific oligonucleotide. Following uracil-DNA glycosylase treatment, a first 18-cycle PCR with universal primers M1SS and BC2_uni_R was performed on all cDNA. The paper's processing steps were these. Each sample was normalized by randomly selecting 1 million high-quality reads, each carrying a distinct molecular identifier. Reads with shared molecular identifiers were discarded instead of being binned into consensus sequences. MiTCR, run with a Q25 quality threshold and the strictest error-elimination algorithm, handled CDR3 identification, clonotype clustering and error correction. A nonparametric unseen species model using Euler transformation provided a lower-bound estimate of total TCR beta diversity. The raw public reads went through TCRdb reprocessing: fastp at Q25, MiXCR clone calling, in-frame beta chains kept. Entries are consolidated by CDR3 protein sequence, retaining the most common genes and DNA. The V and J calls were not made by the authors but by TCRdb's processing. This sample lists roughly 900,000 distinct CDR3 sequences; about 44% were detected once. Around 15% of the sample is held by the ten biggest clonotypes.

The donors were some 39 Caucasian individuals from Russia, aged roughly 6 to 100 years, who were systemically healthy. Each donor gave roughly 9 milliliters of peripheral blood, drawn into EDTA-treated Vacutainer tubes. Ficoll-Paque density-gradient centrifugation was used to isolate PBMCs, with at least 6.5 million per sample. Trizol reagent was used to extract total RNA from the PBMCs, yielding at least 6 micrograms per sample. The percentages of naive CD45RAhigh/CD27high T cells were determined by flow cytometry on a PBMC aliquot from every donor. This clonotype has just a few counts. This receptor's antigen is unknown. Qualities for individual bases were not recorded, and no much larger clone is one base off. Here is what the overall study found, with its caveats: Conclusive comparison of naive and antigen-experienced compartments was prevented by the profiling of bulk unsorted PBMCs. Observed TCR beta diversity per million T cells fell roughly linearly with age, and a significant reduction was already apparent by age around 36. The long-lived group showed more naive CD4+ T cells, fewer expanded clones and increased TCR diversity than the aged group, suggesting age selection. There was a strong correlation between observed TCR beta diversity and the percentage of naive T cells measured by flow cytometry. Estimates of total diversity based on one million sequenced T cells were considered lower bounds and underestimates. Because the CMV infection status of the donors was unknown, age-related changes in expanded clonotypes may potentially have been confounded.

The material sequenced was blood. The TCR originated in a man aged 25 to 45 in good health.

Here the CDR3 is given as CSARVGLLTTRQPQHF. The nucleotides read TGCAGTGCTAGAGTTGGTTTACTTACGACTCGGCAGCCCCAGCATTTT. The chain is made from TRBV20-1 and TRBJ1-5; the D gene cannot be resolved reliably. From cysteine to phenylalanine, the CDR3 is 16 amino acids long. The read is trimmed to its CDR3 DNA, 48 bases read in frame from base 1. V gives up 1 base and J gives up 7 bases, and the segment between their germline ends measures 20 bases. CDR1 and CDR2 (DFQATT, SNEGSKA) derive from the germline V gene (reference sequence).